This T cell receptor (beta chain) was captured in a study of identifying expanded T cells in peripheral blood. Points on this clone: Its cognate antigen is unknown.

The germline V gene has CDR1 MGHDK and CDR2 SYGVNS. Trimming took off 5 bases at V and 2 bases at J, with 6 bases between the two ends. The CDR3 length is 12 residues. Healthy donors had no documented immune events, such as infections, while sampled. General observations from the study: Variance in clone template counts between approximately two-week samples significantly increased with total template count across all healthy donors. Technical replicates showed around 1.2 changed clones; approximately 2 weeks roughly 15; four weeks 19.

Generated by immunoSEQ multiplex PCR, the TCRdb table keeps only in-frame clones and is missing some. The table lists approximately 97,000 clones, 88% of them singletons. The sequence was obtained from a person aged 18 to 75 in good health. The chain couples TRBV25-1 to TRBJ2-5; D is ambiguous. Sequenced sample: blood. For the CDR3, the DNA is TGTGCCAGCAGTAAGGGTCAAGAGACCCAGTACTTC. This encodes CASSKGQETQYF.